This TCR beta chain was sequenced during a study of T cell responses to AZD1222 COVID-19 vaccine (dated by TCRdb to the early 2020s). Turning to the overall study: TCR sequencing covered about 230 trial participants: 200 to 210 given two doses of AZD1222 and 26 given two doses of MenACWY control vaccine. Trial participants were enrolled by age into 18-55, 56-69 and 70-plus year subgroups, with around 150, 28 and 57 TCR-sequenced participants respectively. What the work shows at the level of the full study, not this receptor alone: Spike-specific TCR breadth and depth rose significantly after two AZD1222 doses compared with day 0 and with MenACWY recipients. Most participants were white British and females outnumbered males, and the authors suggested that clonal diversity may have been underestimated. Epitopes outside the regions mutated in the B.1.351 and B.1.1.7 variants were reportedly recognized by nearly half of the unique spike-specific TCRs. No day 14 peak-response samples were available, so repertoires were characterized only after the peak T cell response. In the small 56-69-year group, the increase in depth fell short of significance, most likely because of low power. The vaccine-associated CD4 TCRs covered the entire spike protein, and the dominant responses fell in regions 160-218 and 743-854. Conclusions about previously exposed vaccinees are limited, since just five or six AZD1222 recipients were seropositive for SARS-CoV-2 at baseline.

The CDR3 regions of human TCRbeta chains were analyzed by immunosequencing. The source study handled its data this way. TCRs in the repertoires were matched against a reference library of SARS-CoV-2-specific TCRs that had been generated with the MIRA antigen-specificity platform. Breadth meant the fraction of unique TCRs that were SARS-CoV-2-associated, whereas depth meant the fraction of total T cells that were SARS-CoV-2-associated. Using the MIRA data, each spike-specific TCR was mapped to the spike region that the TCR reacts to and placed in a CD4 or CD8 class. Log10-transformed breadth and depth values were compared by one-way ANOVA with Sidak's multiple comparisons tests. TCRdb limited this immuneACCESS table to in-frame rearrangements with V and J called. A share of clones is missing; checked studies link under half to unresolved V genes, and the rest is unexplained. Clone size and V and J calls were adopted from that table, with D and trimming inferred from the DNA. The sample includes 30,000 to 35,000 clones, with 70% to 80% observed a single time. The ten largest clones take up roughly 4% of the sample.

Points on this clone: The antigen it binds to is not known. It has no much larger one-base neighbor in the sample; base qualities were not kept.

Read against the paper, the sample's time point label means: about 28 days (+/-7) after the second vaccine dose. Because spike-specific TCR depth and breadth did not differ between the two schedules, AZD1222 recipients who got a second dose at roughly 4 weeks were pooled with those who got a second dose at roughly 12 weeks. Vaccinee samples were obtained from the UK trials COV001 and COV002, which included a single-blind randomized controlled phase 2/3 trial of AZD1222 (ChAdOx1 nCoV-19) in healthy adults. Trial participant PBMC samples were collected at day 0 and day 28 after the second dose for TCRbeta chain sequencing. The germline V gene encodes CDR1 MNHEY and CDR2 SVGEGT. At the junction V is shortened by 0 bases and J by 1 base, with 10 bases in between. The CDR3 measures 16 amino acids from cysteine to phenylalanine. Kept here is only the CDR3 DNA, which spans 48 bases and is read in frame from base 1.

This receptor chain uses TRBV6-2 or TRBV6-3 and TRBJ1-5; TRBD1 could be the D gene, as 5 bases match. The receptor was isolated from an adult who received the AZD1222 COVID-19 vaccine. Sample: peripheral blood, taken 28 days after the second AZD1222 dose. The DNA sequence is TGTGCCAGCAGTTACTCGCCAGGGCGGAGCAATCAGCCCCAGCATTTT. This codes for CASSYSPGRSNQPQHF.